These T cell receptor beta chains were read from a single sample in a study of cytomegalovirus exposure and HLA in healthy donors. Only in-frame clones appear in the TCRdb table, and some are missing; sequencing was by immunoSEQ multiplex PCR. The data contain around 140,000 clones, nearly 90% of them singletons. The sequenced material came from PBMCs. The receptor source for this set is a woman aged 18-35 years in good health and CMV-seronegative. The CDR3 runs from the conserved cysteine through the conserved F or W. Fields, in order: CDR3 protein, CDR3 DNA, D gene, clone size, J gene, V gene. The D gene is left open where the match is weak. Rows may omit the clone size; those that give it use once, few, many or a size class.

CASSVAIGGDRAGDEQFF TGTGCCAGCAGCGTAGCTATTGGAGGGGACAGGGCGGGCGATGAGCAGTTCTTC TRBD1 - TRBJ2-1 TRBV9
CASSLRAEPQPQHF TGTGCCAGCAGCTTGCGGGCCGAGCCGCAGCCCCAGCATTTT - - TRBJ1-5 TRBV11-2
CASSYLGQGKTEAFF TGTGCCAGCAGTTACCTCGGACAGGGTAAGACTGAAGCTTTCTTT TRBD1 - TRBJ1-1 TRBV6-6
CASSFGQGMGNNSPLHF TGTGCCAGCAGCTTTGGACAGGGGATGGGGAATAATTCACCCCTCCACTTT TRBD1 - TRBJ1-6 TRBV5-8
CASSLQGAEWTEAFF TGTGCCAGCAGCTTACAGGGGGCTGAGTGGACTGAAGCTTTCTTT TRBD1 - TRBJ1-1 TRBV6-5
CASSLIREGTEAFF TGTGCCAGCAGCTTGATCCGGGAGGGCACTGAAGCTTTCTTT - - TRBJ1-1 TRBV7-9
CASSLAGSRGRDTQYF TGTGCCAGCAGCTTGGCCGGGTCCCGAGGTAGAGATACGCAGTATTTT - - TRBJ2-3 TRBV5-4
CASSPLPVSSYNSPLHF TGTGCCAGCAGCCCCCTCCCCGTTAGCTCCTATAATTCACCCCTCCACTTT - - TRBJ1-6 TRBV11-2
CASSLAGKYNEQFF TGTGCCAGCAGTCTAGCGGGGAAGTACAATGAGCAGTTCTTC TRBD2 - TRBJ2-1 TRBV6-5
CASSQTDRYNEQFF TGTGCCAGCAGCCAAACAGACAGATACAATGAGCAGTTCTTC - - TRBJ2-1 TRBV13
CASSPGGERNTEAFF TGTGCCAGCAGCCCCGGGGGGGAGAGGAACACTGAAGCTTTCTTT - - TRBJ1-1 TRBV5-4
CASSYGWGTWYF TGTGCCAGCAGTTACGGATGGGGGACTTGGTACTTC - - TRBJ2-7 TRBV6-6
CASSYREPGELFF TGTGCCAGCAGCTACAGGGAACCCGGGGAGCTGTTTTTT - once TRBJ2-2 TRBV7-8
CASSLPLAGEYF TGTGCCAGCAGCCTACCCCTAGCGGGGGAGTACTTC TRBD2 - TRBJ2-5 TRBV7-8
CASSDTAGYGYTF TGTGCCAGCAGTGATACGGCAGGCTATGGCTACACCTTC - once TRBJ1-2 TRBV7-3
CASSLTGGSSYEQYF TGTGCCAGCAGCTTGACAGGGGGCAGCTCCTACGAGCAGTACTTC TRBD1 - TRBJ2-7 TRBV5-5
CASSLWGGTNQPQHF TGCGCCAGCAGCTTGTGGGGGGGAACAAATCAGCCCCAGCATTTT - - TRBJ1-5 TRBV5-1
CSTPSGNTIYF TGCAGTACTCCCTCCGGAAACACCATATATTTT - - TRBJ1-3 TRBV20-1
CATSRREVGGYTF TGTGCCACCAGCAGGCGGGAGGTCGGAGGCTACACCTTC - - TRBJ1-2 TRBV15
CATSRDLLEGMDGYTF TGTGCCACCAGCAGAGATCTGTTGGAGGGTATGGATGGCTACACCTTC - - TRBJ1-2 TRBV15
CASSNWDLYTDTQYF TGTGCCAGTTCAAACTGGGACTTATACACAGATACGCAGTATTTT - - TRBJ2-3 TRBV19
CSAREPQHF TGCAGTGCCCGAGAGCCCCAGCATTTT - - TRBJ1-5 TRBV20-1
CASSVKRGGPNTGELFF TGTGCCAGCAGCGTAAAGCGGGGGGGCCCGAACACCGGGGAGCTGTTTTTT TRBD2 - TRBJ2-2 TRBV9
CASSIVGPRGDQPQHF TGTGCCAGTAGTATAGTCGGTCCTCGTGGTGATCAGCCCCAGCATTTT - - TRBJ1-5 TRBV19
CASSYSISGNTIYF TGTGCCAGCAGTTACAGTATCTCTGGAAACACCATATATTTT - - TRBJ1-3 TRBV28
CASSRSGLAYEQYF TGTGCCAGCAGCCGTTCGGGTTTGGCCTACGAGCAGTACTTC - - TRBJ2-7 TRBV7-6
CASSGQGYSPLHF TGTGCCAGCAGCGGACAGGGCTATTCACCCCTCCACTTT TRBD1 - TRBJ1-6 TRBV6-5
CASGGGTYEQYF TGTGCCAGCGGCGGGGGGACCTACGAGCAGTACTTC TRBD2 - TRBJ2-7 TRBV6-6
CASTPGLATYEQYF TGTGCCAGCACCCCGGGACTAGCAACCTACGAGCAGTACTTC TRBD2 - TRBJ2-7 TRBV11-3
CASSLLTPRALDGYTF TGTGCCAGCAGTTTATTAACCCCCAGGGCATTGGATGGCTACACCTTC - - TRBJ1-2 TRBV27
CSGQRLVENTEAFF TGCAGCGGGCAGAGGTTGGTGGAGAACACTGAAGCTTTCTTT - - TRBJ1-1 TRBV29-1
CASSNMAGVGYTF TGTGCCAGCAGCAATATGGCGGGGGTTGGCTACACCTTC - - TRBJ1-2 TRBV7-3
CASAAIDKDGNEKLFF TGTGCCAGCGCCGCAATCGACAAGGATGGGAATGAAAAACTGTTTTTT - - TRBJ1-4 TRBV21-1
CASSAGTGGWVANTEAFF TGTGCCAGTAGTGCCGGGACAGGGGGATGGGTGGCTAACACTGAAGCTTTCTTT TRBD1 - TRBJ1-1 TRBV19
CASSYRQGAGEKLFF TGTGCCAGCAGTTACAGGCAGGGGGCGGGTGAAAAACTGTTTTTT TRBD1 - TRBJ1-4 TRBV6-5
CASRGPTAGGTDTQYF TGTGCCAGCAGGGGCCCAACGGCGGGGGGCACAGATACGCAGTATTTT TRBD2 - TRBJ2-3 TRBV6-6
CASSTSDRGFGYGYTF TGTGCCAGTAGTACTTCGGACAGAGGCTTTGGCTATGGCTACACCTTC - - TRBJ1-2 TRBV19
CASSLNRGEKLFF TGTGCCAGCAGCCTGAACAGGGGAGAAAAACTGTTTTTT TRBD1 - TRBJ1-4 TRBV5-4
CACRGGVNNEQFF TGTGCCTGCCGCGGGGGGGTCAACAATGAGCAGTTCTTC TRBD2 - TRBJ2-1 TRBV6-5
CASSFEGASEAFF TGTGCCAGCAGTTTTGAGGGGGCATCTGAAGCTTTCTTT TRBD1 - TRBJ1-1 TRBV27